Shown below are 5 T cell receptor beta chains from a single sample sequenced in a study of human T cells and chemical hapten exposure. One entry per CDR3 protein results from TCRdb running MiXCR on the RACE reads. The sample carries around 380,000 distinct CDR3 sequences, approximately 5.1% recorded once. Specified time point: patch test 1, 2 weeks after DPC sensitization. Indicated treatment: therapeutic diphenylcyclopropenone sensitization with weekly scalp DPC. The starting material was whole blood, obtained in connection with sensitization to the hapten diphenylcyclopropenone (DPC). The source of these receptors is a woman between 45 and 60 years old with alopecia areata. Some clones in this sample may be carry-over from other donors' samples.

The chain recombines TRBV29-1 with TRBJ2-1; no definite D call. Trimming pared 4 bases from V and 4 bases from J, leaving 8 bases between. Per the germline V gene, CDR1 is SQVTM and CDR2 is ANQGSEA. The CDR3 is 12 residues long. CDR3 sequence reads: CSVVALYNEQFF. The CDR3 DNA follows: TGCAGCGTTGTGGCATTATACAATGAGCAGTTCTTC.

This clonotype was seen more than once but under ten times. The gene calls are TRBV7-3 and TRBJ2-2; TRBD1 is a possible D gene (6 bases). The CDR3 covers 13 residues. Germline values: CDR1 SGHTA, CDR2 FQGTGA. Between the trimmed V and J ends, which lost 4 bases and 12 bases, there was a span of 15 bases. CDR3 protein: CASSSRDGDKLFF. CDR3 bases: TGTGCCAGCAGCTCCCGGGACGGGGACAAGCTGTTTTTT.

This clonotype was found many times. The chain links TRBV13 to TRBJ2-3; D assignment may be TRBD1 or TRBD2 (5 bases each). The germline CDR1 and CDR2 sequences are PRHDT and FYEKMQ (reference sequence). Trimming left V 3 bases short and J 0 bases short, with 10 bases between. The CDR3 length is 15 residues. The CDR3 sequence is CASSFLRGSTDTQYF. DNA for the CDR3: TGTGCCAGCAGCTTCTTGAGGGGCAGCACAGATACGCAGTATTTT. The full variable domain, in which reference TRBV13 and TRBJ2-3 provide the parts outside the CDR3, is AAGVIQSPRHLIKEKRETATLKCYPIPRHDTVYWYQQGPGQDPQFLISFYEKMQSDKGSIPDRFSAQQFSDYHSELNMSSLELGDSALYFCASSFLRGSTDTQYFGPGTRLTVL.

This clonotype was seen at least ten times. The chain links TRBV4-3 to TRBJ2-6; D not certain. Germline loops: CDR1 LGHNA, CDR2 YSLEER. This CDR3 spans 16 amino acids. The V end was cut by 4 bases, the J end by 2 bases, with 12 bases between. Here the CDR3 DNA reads TGCGCCAGCAGCCCGAGACAAATCCCTGGGGCCAACGTCCTGACTTTC. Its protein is CASSPRQIPGANVLTF.

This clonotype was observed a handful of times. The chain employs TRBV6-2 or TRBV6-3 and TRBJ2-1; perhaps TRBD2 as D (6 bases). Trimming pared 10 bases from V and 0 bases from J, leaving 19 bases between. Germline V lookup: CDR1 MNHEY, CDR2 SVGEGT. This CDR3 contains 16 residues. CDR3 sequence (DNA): TGTGCCACCTTGGACCTCATCGGGAGCTCCTACAATGAGCAGTTCTTC. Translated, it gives CATLDLIGSSYNEQFF.